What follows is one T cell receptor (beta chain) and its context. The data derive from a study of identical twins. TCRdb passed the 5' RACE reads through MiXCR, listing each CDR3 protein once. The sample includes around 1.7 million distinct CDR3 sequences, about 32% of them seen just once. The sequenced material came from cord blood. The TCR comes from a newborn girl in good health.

The CDR3 nucleotides read TGCAGTGCTCCGTGGACTAGCGGGTCCTACAATGAGCAGTTCTTC. Its translation: CSAPWTSGSYNEQFF. The V call is TRBV20-1, the J call TRBJ2-1; 11 nucleotides align to TRBD2. Germline-derived CDR1 and CDR2 are DFQATT and SNEGSKA (reference sequence). Trimming cost V 5 bases and J 1 base; bases outside gene matches: 4. CDR3 length: 15 residues.